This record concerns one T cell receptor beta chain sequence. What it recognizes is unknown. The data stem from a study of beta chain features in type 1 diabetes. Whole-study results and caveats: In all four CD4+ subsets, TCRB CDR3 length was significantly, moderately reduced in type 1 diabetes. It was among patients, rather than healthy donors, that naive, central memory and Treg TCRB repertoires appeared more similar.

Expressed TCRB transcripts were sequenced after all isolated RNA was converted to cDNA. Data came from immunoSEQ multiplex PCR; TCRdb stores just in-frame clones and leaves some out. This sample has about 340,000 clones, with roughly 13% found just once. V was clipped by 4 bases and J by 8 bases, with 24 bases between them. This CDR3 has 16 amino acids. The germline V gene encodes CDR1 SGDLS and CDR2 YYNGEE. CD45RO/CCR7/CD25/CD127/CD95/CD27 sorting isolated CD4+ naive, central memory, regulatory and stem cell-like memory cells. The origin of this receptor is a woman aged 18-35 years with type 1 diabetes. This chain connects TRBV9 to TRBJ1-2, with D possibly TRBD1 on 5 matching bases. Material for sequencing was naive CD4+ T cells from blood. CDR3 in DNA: TGTGCCAGCAGCCCCCGGGTTCAGGGTATATTTGGGGGCTACACCTTC. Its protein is CASSPRVQGIFGGYTF.